The following is a TCR beta chain sequence with its context. There are 14 residues in the CDR3. Germline assignment: CDR1 GTSNPN and CDR2 SVGIG (reference sequence). V shed 3 bases and J shed 0 bases, with 11 bases lying between them. 60 Vbeta and 13 Jbeta primers were used in PCR. Only in-frame clones appear in the TCRdb table, and some are missing; sequencing was by immunoSEQ multiplex PCR. The sample consists of approximately 88,000 clones, under 85% of them appearing once. This specimen comes from a study of cytomegalovirus exposure and HLA in healthy donors. The gene calls are TRBV30 and TRBJ1-1; maybe TRBD1 (5 bases). The receptor was isolated from a man in his forties or fifties in good health and CMV-seropositive. What was sequenced was PBMCs. CDR3 sequence (DNA): TGTGCCTGGAGCAGACAGACAGTGAACACTGAAGCTTTCTTT. Its translation is CAWSRQTVNTEAFF.